This T cell receptor (beta chain) was found in a study of T cells in localized non-small cell lung cancer (dated by TCRdb to 2018 to 2020). In the study overall: The study analyzed T cell repertoires of about 230 early-stage NSCLC patients, comparing tumors and uninvolved tumor-adjacent lungs. The cohort was made up of around 250 treatment-naive NSCLC patients whose localized lung tumors had been resected. NSCLC patients had a mean age of roughly 69 years, and around 130 were male and over 85 female.

V is pared back by 5 bases and J by 6 bases, with 11 bases lying between the germline termini. The CDR3 covers 13 residues, taking in both the cysteine and the phenylalanine. CDR3 DNA is the only sequence kept; it has 39 bases, read in frame from the first base. CDR1 and CDR2, looked up from the germline V gene (reference sequence), are LNHDA and SQIVND. This clone was seen more than once but under ten times. Its antigen has not been determined. No much larger clonotype is one base removed from it; base qualities were not supplied. Study-level results and caveats: Longer overall survival was associated with higher T cell density in blood, whereas shorter survival was associated with higher clonality in adjacent lung. Because the study design was exploratory, TCR variables were selected using unadjusted p-values without false-discovery rate correction. Of the top 100 tumor clones, a median of around 57 were detected in paired uninvolved adjacent lung; over 25 were also among that lung's top 100. Uninvolved tumor-adjacent lung showed the highest T cell clonality, higher than tumor, which suggests more focused antigenic responses in the uninvolved tumor-adjacent lung. Because multi-region tumor sequencing was not done, intratumor heterogeneity could not be ruled out.

The immunoSEQ Assay was used to sequence TCR beta CDR3 regions from DNA. On the study's bioinformatics: T cell density was computed as TCR beta template counts normalized to usable DNA estimated by amplifying housekeeping genes. Using the preseqR package, richness was estimated by extrapolating to 120,000 templates for tissue samples and 400,000 templates for PBMC samples. Clonality was defined as one minus Pielou's evenness. Tissue-enriched TCRs were identified by differential abundance testing using productive amino-acid clonotypes, minimum total count 5 and alpha 0.1. Repertoire overlap between compartments was quantified with the Jaccard Index and Morisita Overlap Index. GLIPH clustered TCR beta CDR3s with public tetramer-defined viral CDR3s; viral motifs required at least three viral sequences plus V-gene enrichment. In its TCRdb copy, this immuneACCESS table keeps in-frame sequences only and misses some clones. Where compared with another copy, unresolved V genes explain less than half of these, and the others have no known cause. The V and J calls and clone size come from that table; D and trimming were worked out from the DNA. This sample gives around 2,800 clones in total; about 25% of them show up just once. Together, the top ten hold about a sixth of the sample.

At diagnosis, tumor, uninvolved tumor-adjacent lung and peripheral blood were collected and then preserved as a mix of FFPE and fresh-frozen material. The receptor was derived from a male donor aged 60 or over with stage I lung adenocarcinoma. The receptor chain draws on TRBV19 and TRBJ2-1, with the D gene not clear enough to name. Source: lung tumor tissue, taken before any cancer treatment. The nucleotide sequence is TGTGCCAGTAGTCGGTCCACTGGCAATGAGCAGTTCTTC. It encodes CASSRSTGNEQFF. The full variable domain, with segments outside the CDR3 supplied by the reference TRBV19 and TRBJ2-1 proteins, appears as DGGITQSPKYLFRKEGQNVTLSCEQNLNHDAMYWYRQDPGQGLRLIYYSQIVNDFQKGDIAEGYSVSREKKESFPLTVTSAQKNPTAFYLCASSRSTGNEQFFGPGTRLTVL.